This paragraph reports one T cell receptor (beta chain). These data come from a study of cytomegalovirus exposure and HLA in healthy donors. The PCR made use of 60 Vbeta and 13 Jbeta primers. Method: immunoSEQ multiplex PCR; TCRdb's copy keeps in-frame clones and lacks some. The table records about 90,000 clones, around 89% of them present only once. The CDR3 spans 15 residues. Germline-derived CDR1 and CDR2 are MDHEN and SYDVKM. The V end lost 5 bases, the J end lost 4 bases, and 17 bases lay between the germline ends. The genes are TRBV28 and TRBJ1-2; D might be TRBD1 (5 bases). The TCR originated in a man aged 18 to 29 in good health and CMV-seronegative. The sequencing sample was made of PBMCs. The CDR3 loop is CASSRPGLSPYGYTF. CDR3 nucleotides: TGTGCCAGCAGTCGACCGGGACTATCGCCCTATGGCTACACCTTC.